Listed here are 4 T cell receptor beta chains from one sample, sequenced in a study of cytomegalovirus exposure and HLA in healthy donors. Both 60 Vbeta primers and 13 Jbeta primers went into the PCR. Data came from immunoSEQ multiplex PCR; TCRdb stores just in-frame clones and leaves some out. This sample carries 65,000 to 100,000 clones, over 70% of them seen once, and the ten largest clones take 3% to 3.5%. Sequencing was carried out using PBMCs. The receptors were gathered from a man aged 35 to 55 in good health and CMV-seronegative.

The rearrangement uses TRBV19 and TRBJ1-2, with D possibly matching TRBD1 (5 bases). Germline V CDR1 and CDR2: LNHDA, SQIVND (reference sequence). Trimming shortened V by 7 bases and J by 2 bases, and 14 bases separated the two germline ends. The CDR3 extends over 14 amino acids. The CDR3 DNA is TGTGCCAGTACCCCTGGCGGGGGAAACTATGGCTACACCTTC. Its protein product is CASTPGGGNYGYTF.

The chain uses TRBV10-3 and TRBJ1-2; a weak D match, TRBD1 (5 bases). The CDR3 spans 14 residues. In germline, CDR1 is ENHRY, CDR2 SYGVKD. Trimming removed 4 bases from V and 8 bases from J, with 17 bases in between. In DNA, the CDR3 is TGTGCCATCAGTGTTGTCGGCAGGGAGGGCGGCTACACCTTC. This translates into CAISVVGREGGYTF.

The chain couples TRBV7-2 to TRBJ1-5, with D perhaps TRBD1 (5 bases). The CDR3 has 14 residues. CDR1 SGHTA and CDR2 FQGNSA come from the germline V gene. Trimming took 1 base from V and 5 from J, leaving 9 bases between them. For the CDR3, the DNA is TGTGCCAGCAGCTTAGGCCAGGGCCATCAGCCCCAGCATTTT. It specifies CASSLGQGHQPQHF.

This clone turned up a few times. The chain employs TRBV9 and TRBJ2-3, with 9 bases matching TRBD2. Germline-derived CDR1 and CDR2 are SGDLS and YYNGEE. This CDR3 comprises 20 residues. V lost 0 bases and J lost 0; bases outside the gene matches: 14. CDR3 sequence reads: CASSVATWRGGPGSTDTQYF. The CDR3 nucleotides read TGTGCCAGCAGCGTAGCTACATGGCGGGGGGGCCCAGGGAGCACAGATACGCAGTATTTT.